This TCR beta chain was obtained from a study of CD8+ T cells in alopecia areata. General observations from the study: Especially in alopecia totalis/universalis, lesional scalp showed greater clonality than normal scalp did. The study found that many expanded lesional clones persisted in scalp and blood during tofacitinib.

This clone was seen only once. Its specificity is unknown. CDR1 and CDR2 from the germline V gene are LNHDA and SQIVND (reference sequence). The CDR3 is made up of 17 amino acids. V lost 5 bases to trimming and J lost 5 bases; unmatched junction nucleotides: 14. The authors extracted RNA and reverse transcribed it into cDNA as the sequencing template. Sequencing used immunoSEQ multiplex PCR; TCRdb keeps in-frame clones, though not all of them. The profile covers approximately 180,000 clones, with around 58% appearing a single time and 16% taken by the ten largest. Treatment denoted: oral pan-JAK inhibitor, 5-10 mg twice daily.

This sample comprised CD4+ T cells sorted from blood, obtained between weeks 55 and 65, from a patient treated with tofacitinib. The chain combines TRBV19 with TRBJ2-3; 9 nucleotides line up with TRBD1. The TCR was taken from a human donor with alopecia areata. CDR3 in amino acids: CASSSPPGTGNRDTQYF. Here the CDR3 DNA reads TGTGCCAGTAGTTCCCCCCCCGGGACAGGGAATCGAGATACGCAGTATTTT.